Sequencing of this T cell receptor beta chain was carried out in a study of CD8 T cells in Susac syndrome. Sequencing targeted TCR beta in blood CD8+ and CD4+ T cells. Treatment-naive patients with stable or active relapsing-remitting disease served as multiple sclerosis controls. In contrast to the negatively isolated CD8+ and CD4+ T cells, TEMRA cells were FACS-enriched. Between the trimmed V and J ends, which lost 0 bases and 2 bases, there was a span of 14 bases. CDR1 and CDR2 (germline): SGHAT, FQNNGV. The CDR3 runs to 16 residues. Random-hexamer reverse transcription was applied to about 0.45 to 1 ug RNA. An immunoSEQ multiplex PCR generated amplified TCR beta CDR3 products spanning 54 Vbeta and 13 Jbeta. TCRdb passed the immunoSEQ multiplex PCR reads through MiXCR, listing each CDR3 protein once. Seen here are under 550,000 distinct CDR3 sequences, 75% to 90% observed once, and the top ten hold about 0.12%.

Sequencing input: CD8+ T cells from PBMCs. This clonotype originated in a human donor with multiple sclerosis. V usage is TRBV11-2 and J usage is TRBJ2-7; D perhaps matches TRBD2 (6 bases). CDR3 sequence (DNA): TGTGCCAGCAGCTTAGATCTAGGCGGGGTGACCTACGAGCAGTACTTC. The encoded protein is CASSLDLGGVTYEQYF.